The 16 T cell receptor beta chains below come from one sample, sequenced in a study of T cells in localized non-small cell lung cancer. The method was immunoSEQ multiplex PCR; TCRdb's version includes in-frame clones alone and lacks a portion of them. The sample carries 35,000 or so clones, 88% recorded once. The sample in question was peripheral blood, obtained before any cancer treatment. These receptors all stem from a woman aged 40-70 years with stage I lung adenocarcinoma.

V is TRBV7-9 and J is TRBJ2-2; D possibly corresponds to TRBD1 (6 bases). The CDR3 is 15 amino acids. Trimming removed 2 bases at V and 4 bases at J, with 11 bases between. CDR1 SEHNR and CDR2 FQNEAQ come from the germline V gene (reference sequence). This CDR3 reads CASSLMGRGTGELFF. As DNA, the CDR3 is TGTGCCAGCAGCTTAATGGGCAGGGGCACCGGGGAGCTGTTTTTT.

This clone appeared once. The V and J genes are TRBV7-8 and TRBJ1-2; D is unresolved. V lost 5 bases and J lost 1, with 11 bases in between. The CDR3 spans 14 residues. The germline V gene encodes CDR1 SGHVS and CDR2 FQNEAQ. This CDR3 reads CASSRGRINYGYTF. The CDR3 bases are TGTGCCAGCAGCAGAGGACGGATTAACTATGGCTACACCTTC.

The chain uses TRBV11-2 and TRBJ2-3; TRBD2 agrees at 13 bases. There are 20 residues in the CDR3. Trimming cost V 0 bases and J 2 bases; bases outside gene matches: 11. The germline gives CDR1 SGHAT, CDR2 FQNNGV. The CDR3 region is CASSLDGGSGLAGYTDTQYF. The CDR3 nucleotides are TGTGCCAGCAGCTTAGATGGGGGATCGGGACTAGCGGGATACACAGATACGCAGTATTTT.

The rearrangement uses TRBV10-3 and TRBJ2-7; no clear D. The CDR3 is 12 residues long. Per germline, CDR1 ENHRY and CDR2 SYGVKD. V was cut by 9 bases and J by 1 base, with 10 bases left in between. CDR3 sequence (DNA): TGTGCCATTGGACCCCAATCCTACGAGCAGTACTTC. Its translation is CAIGPQSYEQYF.

V is TRBV5-1 and J is TRBJ1-6, with D tentatively TRBD1 (5 bases). Trimming removed 4 bases from V and 8 bases from J, with 10 bases in between. The CDR3 is made up of 13 amino acids. From germline, CDR1 is SGHRS and CDR2 YFSETQ. CDR3 in DNA: TGCGCCAGCAGCGCGACAGAGGATTCACCCCTCCACTTT. This gives the protein CASSATEDSPLHF.

J is TRBJ2-7 and V is TRBV6-6; 8 nucleotides align to TRBD1. CDR1 and CDR2 (germline): MNHNY, SVGAGI (reference sequence). This CDR3 comprises 13 residues. V was pared by 11 bases and J by 2 bases, with 8 bases of the junction left unmatched. The CDR3 DNA sequence: TGTGCCGCCTCAGGGGGCCGCGCCTACGAGCAGTACTTC. Amino acid sequence: CAASGGRAYEQYF.

V and J are TRBV29-1 and TRBJ2-7; 11 nucleotides align to TRBD2. Germline V CDR1 and CDR2: SQVTM, ANQGSEA. V shed 3 bases and J 7 bases; nucleotides not matched to a gene: 11. The CDR3 contains 15 residues. CDR3 coding DNA: TGCAGCGTTGAGGTAGTAGCGGGAGGGCCGGGGGAGCAGTACTTC. Translation: CSVEVVAGGPGEQYF.

The chain links TRBV7-9 to TRBJ1-1; TRBD1 matches 7 bases. After removal of 7 bases from V and 3 bases from J, the junction contained 17 bases not matched to a gene. The V gene's germline CDR1 is SEHNR and CDR2 FQNEAQ (reference sequence). This CDR3 contains 17 residues. CDR3 residues: CASTPPGLRGLDTEAFF. Here the CDR3 DNA reads TGTGCCAGCACCCCTCCGGGACTCAGGGGGTTGGACACTGAAGCTTTCTTT.

The chain recombines TRBV6-6 with TRBJ1-2; tentative D call: TRBD1 (5 bases). Germline V gives CDR1 MNHNY, CDR2 SVGAGI (reference sequence). Trimming shortened V by 6 bases and J by 7 bases, and 15 bases separated the two germline ends. The CDR3 length is 13 residues. CDR3 nucleotide sequence: TGTGCCAGCAGAACCCCGGTAGGGGCTGGCTACACCTTC. Translation gives CASRTPVGAGYTF.

The chain employs TRBV7-3 and TRBJ2-5; the match to TRBD2 covers 7 bases. Germline V gene data show CDR1 as SGHTA and CDR2 as FQGTGA. Unmatched junction bases numbered 11, after V lost 5 bases and J lost 5 bases. The CDR3 runs 15 residues. CDR3 nucleotides: TGTGCCAGCAGCCTAGGCGGGGGAACCAGGGAGACCCAGTACTTC. This encodes CASSLGGGTRETQYF.

The rearrangement links TRBV6-1 to TRBJ1-2; the match to TRBD1 covers 8 bases. The V and J ends lost 5 bases and 8 bases, in that order; junction bases with no gene match: 4. The CDR3 is 12 amino acids. Germline assignment: CDR1 MNHNS and CDR2 SASEGT. The CDR3 is CASSSGGAGYTF. CDR3 coding DNA: TGTGCCAGCAGTTCAGGGGGCGCGGGCTACACCTTC.

The chain employs TRBV12-5 and TRBJ2-3; D possibly uses TRBD1 or TRBD2 (5 bases each). The germline gives CDR1 LGHNT, CDR2 FRNRAP. V was trimmed by 3 bases and J by 4 bases, leaving 14 bases between them. This CDR3 has 15 amino acids. The CDR3 spells CASGLGSGQADTQYF. The CDR3 DNA reads as TGTGCTAGTGGTTTAGGCTCGGGGCAAGCAGATACGCAGTATTTT.

This clone was detected once. The V and J genes are TRBV5-1 and TRBJ2-1; no clear D gene. The CDR3 is made up of 15 amino acids. The V and J ends lost 1 base and 0 bases respectively, with 8 bases between them. Per the germline V gene, CDR1 is SGHRS and CDR2 is YFSETQ. As DNA, the CDR3 is TGCGCCAGCAGCTTGTTCCCGAGCTCCTACAATGAGCAGTTCTTC. Protein: CASSLFPSSYNEQFF.

The chain links TRBV19 to TRBJ1-4; tentative D call: TRBD1 (6 bases). Between the trimmed V and J ends, which lost 7 bases and 6 bases, there was a span of 12 bases. Germline assignment: CDR1 LNHDA and CDR2 SQIVND (reference sequence). The CDR3 spans 13 residues. The CDR3, as DNA: TGTGCCAGTAAGAACAGGGCAGATGAAAAACTGTTTTTT. This translates into CASKNRADEKLFF.

This clone came up once. The chain recombines TRBV18 with TRBJ2-3; TRBD2 agrees at 10 bases. CDR3 length: 16 residues. CDR1 and CDR2 (germline): KGHSH, LQKENI. V was pared by 0 bases and J by 1 base, with 1 base of the junction left unmatched. The CDR3 sequence: CASSPPTSGGTDTQYF. The CDR3, as DNA: TGTGCCAGCTCACCACCCACTAGCGGGGGCACAGATACGCAGTATTTT.

The V and J genes are TRBV6-1 and TRBJ1-2; D unclear. This CDR3 is 14 amino acids long. Deletions cut 7 bases from V and 1 base from J, with 13 bases between. CDR1 is MNHNS, CDR2 SASEGT, per germline. CDR3 nucleotide sequence: TGTGCCAGCACCGTTGGACCGAGTAACTATGGCTACACCTTC. Residues: CASTVGPSNYGYTF.